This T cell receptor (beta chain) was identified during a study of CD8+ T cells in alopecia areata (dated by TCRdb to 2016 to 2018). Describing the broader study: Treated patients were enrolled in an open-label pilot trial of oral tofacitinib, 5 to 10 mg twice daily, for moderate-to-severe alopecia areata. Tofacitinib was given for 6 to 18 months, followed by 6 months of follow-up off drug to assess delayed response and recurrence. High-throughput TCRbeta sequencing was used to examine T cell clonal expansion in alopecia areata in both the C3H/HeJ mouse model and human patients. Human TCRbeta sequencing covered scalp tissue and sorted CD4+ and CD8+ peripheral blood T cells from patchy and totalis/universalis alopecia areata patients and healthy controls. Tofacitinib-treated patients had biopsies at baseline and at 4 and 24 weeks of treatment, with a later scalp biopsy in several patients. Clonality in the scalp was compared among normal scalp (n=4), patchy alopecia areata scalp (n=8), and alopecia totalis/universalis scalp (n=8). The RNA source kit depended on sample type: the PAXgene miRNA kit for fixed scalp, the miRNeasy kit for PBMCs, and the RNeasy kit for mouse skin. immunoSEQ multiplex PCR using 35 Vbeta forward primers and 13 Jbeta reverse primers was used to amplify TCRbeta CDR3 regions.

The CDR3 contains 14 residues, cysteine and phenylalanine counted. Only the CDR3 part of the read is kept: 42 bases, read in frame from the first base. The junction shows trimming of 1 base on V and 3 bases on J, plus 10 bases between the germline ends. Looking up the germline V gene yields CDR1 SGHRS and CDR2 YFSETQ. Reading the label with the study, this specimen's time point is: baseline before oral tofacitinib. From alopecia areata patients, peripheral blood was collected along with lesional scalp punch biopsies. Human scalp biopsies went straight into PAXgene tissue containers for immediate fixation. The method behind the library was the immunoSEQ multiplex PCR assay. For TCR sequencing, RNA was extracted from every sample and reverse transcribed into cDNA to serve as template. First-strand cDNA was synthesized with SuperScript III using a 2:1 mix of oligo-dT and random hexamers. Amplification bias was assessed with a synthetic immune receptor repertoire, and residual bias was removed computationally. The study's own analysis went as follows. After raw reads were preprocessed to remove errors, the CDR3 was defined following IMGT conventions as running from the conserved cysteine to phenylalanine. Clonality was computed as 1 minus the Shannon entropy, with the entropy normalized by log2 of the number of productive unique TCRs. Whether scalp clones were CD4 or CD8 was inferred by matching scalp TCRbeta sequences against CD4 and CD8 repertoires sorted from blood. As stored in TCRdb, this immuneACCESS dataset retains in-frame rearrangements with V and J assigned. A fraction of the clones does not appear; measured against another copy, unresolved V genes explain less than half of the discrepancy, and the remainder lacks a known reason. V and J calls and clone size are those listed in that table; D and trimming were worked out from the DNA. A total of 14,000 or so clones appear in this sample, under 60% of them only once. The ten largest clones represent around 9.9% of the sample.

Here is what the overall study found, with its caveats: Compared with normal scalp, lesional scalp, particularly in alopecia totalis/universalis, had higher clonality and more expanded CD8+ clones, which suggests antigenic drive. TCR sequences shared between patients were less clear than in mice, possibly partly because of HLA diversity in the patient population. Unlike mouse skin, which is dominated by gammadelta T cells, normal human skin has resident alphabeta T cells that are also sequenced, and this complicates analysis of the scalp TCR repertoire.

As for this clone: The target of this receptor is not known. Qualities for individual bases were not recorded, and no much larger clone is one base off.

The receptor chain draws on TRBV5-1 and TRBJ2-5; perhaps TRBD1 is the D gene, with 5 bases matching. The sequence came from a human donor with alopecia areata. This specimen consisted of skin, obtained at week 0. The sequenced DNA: TGCGCCAGCAGCTTGTGGACACGAGAAGAGACCCAGTACTTC. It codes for CASSLWTREETQYF.